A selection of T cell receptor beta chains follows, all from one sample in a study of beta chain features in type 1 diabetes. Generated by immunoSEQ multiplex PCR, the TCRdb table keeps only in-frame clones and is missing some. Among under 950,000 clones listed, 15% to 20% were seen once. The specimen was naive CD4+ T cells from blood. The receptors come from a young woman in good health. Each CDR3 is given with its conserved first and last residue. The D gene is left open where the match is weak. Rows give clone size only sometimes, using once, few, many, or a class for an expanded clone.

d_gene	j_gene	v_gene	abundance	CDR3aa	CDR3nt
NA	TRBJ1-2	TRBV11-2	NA	CASSQVASQGSLYGYTF	TGTGCCAGCAGCCAAGTCGCGTCTCAGGGGAGTCTCTATGGCTACACCTTC
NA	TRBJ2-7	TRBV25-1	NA	CASSEFGGSYEQYF	TGTGCCAGCAGTGAATTTGGGGGCTCCTACGAGCAGTACTTC
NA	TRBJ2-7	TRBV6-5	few	CASSYSFPDEQYF	TGTGCCAGCAGTTATTCGTTTCCGGACGAGCAGTACTTC
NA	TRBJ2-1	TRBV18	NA	CASSPPGRDYNEQFF	TGTGCCAGCTCACCCCCGGGACGGGACTACAATGAGCAGTTCTTC
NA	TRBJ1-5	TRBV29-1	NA	CSSAAGPNQPQHF	TGCAGCTCTGCGGCAGGGCCCAATCAGCCCCAGCATTTT
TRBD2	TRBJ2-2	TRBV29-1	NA	CSGLAGGHTGELFF	TGCAGCGGCCTAGCGGGAGGACACACCGGGGAGCTGTTTTTT
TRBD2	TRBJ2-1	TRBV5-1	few	CASRQYIAGGNNEQFF	TGCGCCAGCAGGCAATATATAGCGGGAGGAAACAATGAGCAGTTCTTC
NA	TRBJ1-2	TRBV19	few	CASSIKVAGMPGYTF	TGTGCCAGTAGTATCAAAGTTGCAGGGATGCCCGGCTACACCTTC
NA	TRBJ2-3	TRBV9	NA	CASSVQTGTSTDTQYF	TGTGCCAGCAGCGTACAGACAGGAACTAGCACAGATACGCAGTATTTT
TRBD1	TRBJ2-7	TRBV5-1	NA	CASSPRPQQGAQYEQYF	TGCGCCAGCAGCCCCCGCCCGCAACAGGGGGCGCAGTACGAGCAGTACTTC
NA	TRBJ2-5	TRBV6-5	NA	CASSYQISETQYF	TGTGCCAGCAGTTACCAAATTTCGGAGACCCAGTACTTC
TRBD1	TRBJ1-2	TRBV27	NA	CASSPRQGPYGYTF	TGTGCCAGCAGTCCCCGACAGGGCCCTTATGGCTACACCTTC
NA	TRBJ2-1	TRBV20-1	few	CSARMGDEQFF	TGCAGTGCTAGAATGGGGGATGAGCAGTTCTTC
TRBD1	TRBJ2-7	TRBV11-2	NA	CASSLAGTDYEQYF	TGTGCCAGCAGCTTAGCCGGGACAGACTACGAGCAGTACTTC
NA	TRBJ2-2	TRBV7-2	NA	CASSTRGSNTGELFF	TGTGCCAGCAGCACCCGCGGCTCGAACACCGGGGAGCTGTTTTTT
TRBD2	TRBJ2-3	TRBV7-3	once	CASSRGLAGATDTQYF	TGTGCCAGCAGCCGAGGACTAGCGGGAGCCACAGATACGCAGTATTTT
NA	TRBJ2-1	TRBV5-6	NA	CASSFVDEQFF	TGTGCCAGCAGCTTTGTGGATGAGCAGTTCTTC
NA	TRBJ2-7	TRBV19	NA	CATGLGSYEQYF	TGTGCCACGGGACTTGGGTCCTACGAGCAGTACTTC
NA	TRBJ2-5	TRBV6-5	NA	CASSSPGLGQETQYF	TGTGCCAGCAGCTCGCCGGGGCTTGGACAAGAGACCCAGTACTTC
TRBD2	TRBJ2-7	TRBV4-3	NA	CASSQDFSGAYEQYF	TGCGCCAGCAGCCAAGATTTTAGCGGGGCCTACGAGCAGTACTTC
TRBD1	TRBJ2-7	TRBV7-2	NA	CASSLGQGLSYEQYF	TGTGCCAGCAGCTTGGGACAGGGTTTAAGCTACGAGCAGTACTTC
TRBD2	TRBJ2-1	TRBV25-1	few	CASSEFAGDYNEQFF	TGTGCCAGCAGTGAATTTGCGGGAGACTACAATGAGCAGTTCTTC
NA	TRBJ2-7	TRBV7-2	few	CASSPQGTYEQYF	TGTGCCAGCAGCCCTCAGGGCACCTACGAGCAGTACTTC
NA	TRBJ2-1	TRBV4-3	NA	CASSQPLGSRTDEQFF	TGCGCCAGCAGCCAACCTCTGGGATCTCGAACCGACGAGCAGTTCTTC
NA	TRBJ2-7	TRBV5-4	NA	CASTRRGGSPYEQYF	TGTGCCAGCACCCGGCGAGGGGGGTCGCCCTACGAGCAGTACTTC
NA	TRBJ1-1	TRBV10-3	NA	CAIRFGGARTEAFF	TGTGCCATCAGGTTCGGGGGGGCGCGGACTGAAGCTTTCTTT
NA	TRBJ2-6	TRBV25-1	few	CASSVSGANVLTF	TGTGCCAGCAGTGTCTCTGGGGCCAACGTCCTGACTTTC
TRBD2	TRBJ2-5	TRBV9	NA	CASSVAAGVTQETQYF	TGTGCCAGCAGCGTAGCAGCGGGAGTTACCCAAGAGACCCAGTACTTC
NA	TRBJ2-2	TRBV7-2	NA	CASSLFRGPTGELFF	TGTGCCAGCAGCTTATTTCGCGGGCCGACCGGGGAGCTGTTTTTT
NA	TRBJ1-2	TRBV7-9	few	CASSLGQDSGYTF	TGTGCCAGCAGCTTAGGACAGGATTCCGGCTACACCTTC
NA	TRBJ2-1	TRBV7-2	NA	CASSVSGSGSYNEQFF	TGTGCCAGCAGCGTTAGTGGGTCGGGGTCCTACAATGAGCAGTTCTTC
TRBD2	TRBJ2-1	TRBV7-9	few	CASSFTRISGRAPFDEQFF	TGTGCCAGCAGCTTCACCCGGATTAGCGGGAGGGCCCCTTTTGATGAGCAGTTCTTC
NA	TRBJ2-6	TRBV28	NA	CASSFEVSGANVLTF	TGTGCCAGCAGTTTCGAAGTCTCTGGGGCCAACGTCCTGACTTTC
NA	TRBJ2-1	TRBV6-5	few	CASSRGPYNEQFF	TGTGCCAGCAGTCGGGGGCCCTACAATGAGCAGTTCTTC
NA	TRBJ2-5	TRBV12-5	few	CASGLGPTETQYF	TGTGCTAGTGGTTTGGGTCCGACAGAGACCCAGTACTTC
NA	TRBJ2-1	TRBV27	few	CASSPDSERSYNEQFF	TGTGCCAGCAGCCCGGACAGTGAACGCTCCTACAATGAGCAGTTCTTC
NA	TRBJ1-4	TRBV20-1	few	CSASINEKLFF	TGCAGTGCTAGCATTAATGAAAAACTGTTTTTT
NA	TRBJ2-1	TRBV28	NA	CASSPQYNEQFF	TGTGCCAGCAGTCCGCAGTACAATGAGCAGTTCTTC
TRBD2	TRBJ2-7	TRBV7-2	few	CASSLGTGGSSYEQYF	TGTGCCAGCAGCTTAGGGACGGGAGGGAGCTCCTACGAGCAGTACTTC
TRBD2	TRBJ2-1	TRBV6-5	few	CASSYRTSGINEQFF	TGTGCCAGCAGTTACAGGACTAGCGGGATCAATGAGCAGTTCTTC
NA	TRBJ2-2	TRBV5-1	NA	CASSLSGDTTGELFF	TGCGCCAGCAGCCTCTCGGGGGATACCACCGGGGAGCTGTTTTTT
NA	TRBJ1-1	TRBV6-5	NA	CASSYVGGTEAFF	TGTGCCAGCAGTTACGTAGGGGGCACTGAAGCTTTCTTT
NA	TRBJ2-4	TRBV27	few	CASILLAPRRTETDIQYF	TGTGCCAGCATTCTCCTGGCCCCCCGACGGACCGAAACGGACATTCAGTACTTC
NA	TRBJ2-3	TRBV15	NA	CATSKGPTSQYF	TGTGCCACCAGCAAGGGACCCACCTCGCAGTATTTT
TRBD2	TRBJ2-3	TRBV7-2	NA	CASSPLAGGPSPTDTQYF	TGTGCCAGCAGTCCTCTAGCGGGAGGGCCCTCTCCGACAGATACGCAGTATTTT
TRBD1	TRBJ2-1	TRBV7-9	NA	CASSATGRYNEQFF	TGTGCCAGCAGCGCGACAGGGCGGTACAATGAGCAGTTCTTC
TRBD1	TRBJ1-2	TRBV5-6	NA	CASSSPGTGPYGYTF	TGTGCCAGCAGCTCCCCCGGGACAGGGCCCTATGGCTACACCTTC